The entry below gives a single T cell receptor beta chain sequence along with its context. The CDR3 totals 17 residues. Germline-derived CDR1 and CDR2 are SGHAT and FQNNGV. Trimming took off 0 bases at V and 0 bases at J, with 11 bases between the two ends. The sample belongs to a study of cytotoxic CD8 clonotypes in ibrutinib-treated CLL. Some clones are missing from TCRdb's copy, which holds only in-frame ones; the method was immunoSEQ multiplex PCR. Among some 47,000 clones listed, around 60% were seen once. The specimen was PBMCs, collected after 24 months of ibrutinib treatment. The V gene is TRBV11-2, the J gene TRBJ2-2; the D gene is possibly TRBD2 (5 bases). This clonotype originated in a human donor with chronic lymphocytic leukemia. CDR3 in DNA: TGTGCCAGCAGCTTAGATTCGGGGAGAACGAACACCGGGGAGCTGTTTTTT. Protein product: CASSLDSGRTNTGELFF.